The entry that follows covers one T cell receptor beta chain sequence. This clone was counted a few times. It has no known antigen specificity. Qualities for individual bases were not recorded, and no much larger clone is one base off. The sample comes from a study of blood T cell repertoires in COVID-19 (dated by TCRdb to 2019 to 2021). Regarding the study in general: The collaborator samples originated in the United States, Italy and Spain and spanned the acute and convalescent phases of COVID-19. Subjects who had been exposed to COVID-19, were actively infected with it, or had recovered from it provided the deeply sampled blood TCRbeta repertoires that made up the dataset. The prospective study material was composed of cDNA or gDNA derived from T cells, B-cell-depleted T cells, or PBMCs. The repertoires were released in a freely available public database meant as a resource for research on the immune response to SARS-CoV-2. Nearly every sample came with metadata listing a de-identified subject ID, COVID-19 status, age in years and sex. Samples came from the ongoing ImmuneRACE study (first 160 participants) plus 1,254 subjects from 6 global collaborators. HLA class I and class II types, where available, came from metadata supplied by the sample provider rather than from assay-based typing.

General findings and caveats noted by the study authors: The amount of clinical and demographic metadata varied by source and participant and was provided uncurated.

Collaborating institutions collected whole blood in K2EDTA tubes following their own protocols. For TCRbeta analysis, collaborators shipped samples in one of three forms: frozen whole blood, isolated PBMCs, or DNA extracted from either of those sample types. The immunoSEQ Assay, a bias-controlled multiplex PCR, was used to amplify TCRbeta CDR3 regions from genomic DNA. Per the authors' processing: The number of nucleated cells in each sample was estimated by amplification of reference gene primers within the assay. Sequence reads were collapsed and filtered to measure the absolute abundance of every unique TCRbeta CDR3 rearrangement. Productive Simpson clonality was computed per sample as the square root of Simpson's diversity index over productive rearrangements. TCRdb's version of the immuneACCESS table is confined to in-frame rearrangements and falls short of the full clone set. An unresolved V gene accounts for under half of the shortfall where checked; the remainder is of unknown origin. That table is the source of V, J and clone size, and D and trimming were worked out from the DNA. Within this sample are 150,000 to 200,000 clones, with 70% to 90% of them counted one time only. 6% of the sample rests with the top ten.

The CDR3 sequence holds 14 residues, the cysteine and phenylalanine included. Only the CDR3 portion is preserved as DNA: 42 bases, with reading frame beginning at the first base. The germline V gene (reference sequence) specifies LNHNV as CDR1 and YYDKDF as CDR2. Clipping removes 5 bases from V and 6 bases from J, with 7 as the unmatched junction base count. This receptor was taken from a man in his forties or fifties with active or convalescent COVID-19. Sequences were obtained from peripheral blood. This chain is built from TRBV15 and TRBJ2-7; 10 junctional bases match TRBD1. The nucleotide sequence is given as TGTGCCACCAGCGGACCGGGACAGGGGCTCGAGCAGTACTTC. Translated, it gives CATSGPGQGLEQYF.